Listed here is a single T cell receptor beta chain. Its antigen is not identified. Looked up from germline, CDR1 is SGHDN and CDR2 is FVKESK. Between the trimmed V and J ends, which lost 2 bases and 1 base, there was a span of 11 bases. The CDR3 spans 15 residues. The repertoire was sequenced with immunoSEQ multiplex PCR; TCRdb's copy has only in-frame clones and lacks some. The sample contains about 53,000 clones, approximately 78% of which appear only once. This specimen comes from a study of memory CD4+ T cells and cytomegalovirus serostatus. Study-level information: This sample comes from healthy Belgian adults, roughly 9 CMV seropositive, under 25 seronegative. Whole-study findings and limits: Suggested: most of the CMV-linked TCR signature lies in CD4+ memory cells.

The sort gate was single viable CD3+CD4+CD8-CD45RO+ cells for memory CD4+ T cells. The clonotype comes from an adult in good health and CMV-seronegative. The source material was memory CD4+ T cells from blood. V usage is TRBV14 and J usage is TRBJ1-2, with no clear D. The CDR3 sequence is CASSQTGILNYGYTF. The CDR3 coding sequence is TGTGCCAGCAGCCAAACCGGGATCCTTAACTATGGCTACACCTTC.